The 19 T cell receptor beta chains listed next were all sequenced from one sample in a study of beta chain features in type 1 diabetes. Study-level results: Across all four CD4+ subsets, people with type 1 diabetes showed modestly shorter TCRB CDR3s.

Their cognate antigens are unknown. cDNA synthesis used the whole RNA isolate, giving expressed TCRB sequences. Assay used: immunoSEQ multiplex PCR; TCRdb lists only in-frame clones, some missing. The sample lists about 160,000 clones; 7.8% were seen once. The sample taken for sequencing was central memory CD4+ T cells from blood. The receptors stem from a woman aged 40-49 years with type 1 diabetes.

The chain joins TRBV7-7 to TRBJ2-2, with D perhaps TRBD1 (5 bases). V lost 2 bases and J 3 bases, leaving 13 bases between the germline ends. Per germline, CDR1 SSHAT and CDR2 FNYEAQ (reference sequence). The CDR3 is 16 residues long. CDR3: CASSLRPQGDTGELFF. CDR3 nucleotides: TGTGCCAGCAGCTTAAGGCCCCAGGGCGACACCGGGGAGCTGTTTTTT.

A few counts support this clone. The chain is built from TRBV28 and TRBJ1-4; no definite D call. Germline CDR1 is MDHEN and CDR2 is SYDVKM. V was shortened by 7 bases and J by 6 bases, with 6 bases between the two germline ends. The CDR3 has 11 amino acids. The CDR3 sequence is CASTIDEKLFF. In DNA form, the CDR3 reads TGTGCCAGCACCATAGATGAAAAACTGTTTTTT. Together with reference TRBV28 and TRBJ1-4, the CDR3 gives the full variable domain: DVKVTQSSRYLVKRTGEKVFLECVQDMDHENMFWYRQDPGLGLRLIYFSYDVKMKEKGDIPEGYSVSREKKERFSLILESASTNQTSMYLCASTIDEKLFFGSGTQLSVL.

The rearrangement uses TRBV6-5 and TRBJ1-5; D call uncertain. This CDR3 comprises 14 residues. V was cut by 6 bases and J by 3 bases, with 12 bases left in between. Per the germline V gene, CDR1 is MNHEY and CDR2 is SVGAGI. The CDR3 DNA follows: TGTGCCAGCAGGCGGCGGCCCGACAATCAGCCCCAGCATTTT. This translates into CASRRRPDNQPQHF.

This clone was observed a few times. The chain has TRBV29-1 and TRBJ1-2; no clear D gene. Trimming took off 4 bases at V and 3 bases at J, with 18 bases between the two ends. Germline assignment: CDR1 SQVTM and CDR2 ANQGSEA. The CDR3 sequence is 15 residues long. The CDR3, as DNA: TGCAGCGTTGGAGGCGGGCTGGAAATAGACTATGGCTACACCTTC. Amino acids: CSVGGGLEIDYGYTF.

This clone was seen ten or more times. The chain joins TRBV19 to TRBJ2-1; D not resolved. Germline CDR1 LNHDA, CDR2 SQIVND (reference sequence). Trimming cost V 4 bases and J 10 bases, with 11 bases left between them. There are 12 residues in the CDR3. The CDR3 reads CASSTLNAEQFF. DNA for the CDR3: TGTGCCAGTAGTACCCTTAACGCGGAGCAGTTCTTC.

This clone was counted only a few times. The J gene is TRBJ1-1, the V gene TRBV29-1; TRBD1 is a possible D gene (5 bases). The CDR3 consists of 13 residues. The germline V and J ends were trimmed by 3 bases and 3 bases, with 11 bases remaining between them. Germline values: CDR1 SQVTM, CDR2 ANQGSEA. This chain's CDR3 is CSVDRGVDTEAFF. The CDR3 DNA reads TGCAGCGTTGATCGGGGGGTGGACACTGAAGCTTTCTTT.

This sequence joins TRBV4-2 and TRBJ1-2; weak D call: TRBD1 (6 bases). V gave up 0 bases and J gave up 6 bases, with 17 bases separating them. The CDR3 spans 16 residues. CDR1 and CDR2 (germline): LGHNA, YNFKEQ. The chain's CDR3 is CASSQEIRTESHGYTF. CDR3 in DNA: TGTGCCAGCAGCCAAGAAATTAGGACAGAGTCCCATGGCTACACCTTC.

This clone has more than one count but fewer than ten. This chain joins TRBV9 and TRBJ1-1; 7 bases are shared with TRBD1. This CDR3 region has 15 residues. Germline CDR1 and CDR2: SGDLS and YYNGEE. V shed 4 bases, J shed 1 base, and the junction held 7 bases outside the gene matches. The CDR3 coding sequence is TGTGCCAGCAGCATACAGGGGAGAGGGAACACTGAAGCTTTCTTT. This sequence encodes CASSIQGRGNTEAFF.

The rearrangement joins TRBV6-6 to TRBJ1-2, with D unresolved. Germline CDR1 reads MNHNY; CDR2 reads SVGAGI (reference sequence). CDR3 length: 14 amino acids. V lost 4 bases and J lost 6, with 15 bases in between. The CDR3 protein is CASSSIGGLDGYTF. As DNA, the CDR3 is TGTGCCAGCAGTTCCATCGGCGGGCTGGATGGCTACACCTTC.

In its sample, this clone was seen a few times. The chain uses TRBV7-2 and TRBJ2-1; no firm D call. The CDR3 is 11 residues long. V was trimmed by 2 bases and J by 7 bases, leaving 3 bases between them. Germline V CDR1 and CDR2: SGHTA, FQGNSA. CDR3 coding DNA: TGTGCCAGCAGCTTAACAAATGAGCAGTTCTTC. Translating it yields CASSLTNEQFF.

The V call is TRBV11-2, the J call TRBJ2-7, with D maybe TRBD2 (6 bases). Germline values: CDR1 SGHAT, CDR2 FQNNGV. This CDR3 spans 12 amino acids. V lost 2 bases, J lost 4 bases, and 6 bases lay in between. The CDR3 is CASSLSGYEQYF. The CDR3 nucleotides are TGTGCCAGCAGCTTAAGCGGGTACGAGCAGTACTTC.

The CDR3 nucleotides read TGCGCCAGCAGCCAAGGCGGGGATTTAGGATACAATGAGCAGTTCTTC. Its translation: CASSQGGDLGYNEQFF. V is TRBV4-3 and J is TRBJ2-1; possible D gene TRBD2, 6 bases. The CDR3 consists of 16 residues. Germline CDR1 and CDR2: LGHNA and YSLEER. V dropped 1 base and J dropped 4 bases, with 14 bases sitting between them.

This sequence joins TRBV2 and TRBJ2-1; 7 bases are shared with TRBD1. Germline V gives CDR1 SNHLY, CDR2 FYNNEI. J was trimmed by 4 bases and V by 5 bases; bases with no gene match: 8. CDR3 length equals 15 residues. DNA for the CDR3: TGTGCCAGCAGTTTAAGACAGGGCCAATACAATGAGCAGTTCTTC. It encodes CASSLRQGQYNEQFF.

This clone came up a few times. V is TRBV9 and J is TRBJ1-1; unclear D gene. The CDR3 is 14 amino acids. The germline gives CDR1 SGDLS, CDR2 YYNGEE. V dropped 0 bases and J dropped 4 bases, with 10 bases sitting between them. The CDR3 reads CASSVEPRSTEAFF. The CDR3 nucleotides read TGTGCCAGCAGCGTAGAGCCAAGAAGCACTGAAGCTTTCTTT.

The J gene is TRBJ1-5, the V gene TRBV28; possibly TRBD1 for D (5 bases). The ends were cut back, 6 bases at V and 7 bases at J, with 16 bases in the middle. The germline gives CDR1 MDHEN, CDR2 SYDVKM. The CDR3 is 14 residues long. The CDR3 DNA follows: TGTGCCAGCAGCGGCGGGGGGTCGGGGCAGCCCCAGCATTTT. Its translation is CASSGGGSGQPQHF.

The CDR3 bases are TGTGCCAGCAGCCTGGCGGGTGCCCAAGAGACCCAGTACTTC. Protein sequence: CASSLAGAQETQYF. This chain joins TRBV7-2 and TRBJ2-5, with a weak D call TRBD2 (5 bases). V lost 5 bases and J 1 base, leaving 11 bases between the germline ends. The CDR3 totals 14 residues. CDR1 and CDR2 from the germline V gene are SGHTA and FQGNSA.

V is TRBV30 and J is TRBJ1-1; D is undetermined. V lost 1 base and J 0 bases, leaving 6 bases between the germline ends. This CDR3 has 13 residues. The germline CDR1 and CDR2 sequences are GTSNPN and SVGIG (reference sequence). The CDR3 sequence is CAWSAQVNTEAFF. The CDR3 DNA reads as TGTGCCTGGAGTGCCCAGGTGAACACTGAAGCTTTCTTT.

The CDR3, as DNA: TGTGCCAGCAGCTTCCGGAGGGGGACTAGAGCTTCAGATACGCAGTATTTT. It encodes CASSFRRGTRASDTQYF. The genes are TRBV11-1 and TRBJ2-3; 8 bases line up with TRBD2. Germline V gene sequence: CDR1 SGHAT, CDR2 FQDESV (reference sequence). The CDR3 contains 17 residues. The trim removed 3 bases at V and 4 bases at J, leaving 12 bases unmatched.

This chain connects TRBV18 to TRBJ1-5; TRBD1 aligns across 7 bases. The junction had 10 bases not matched to a gene; V was cut back by 6 bases and J by 8 bases. The germline CDR1 and CDR2 sequences are KGHSH and LQKENI. CDR3 length equals 14 residues. The CDR3 reads CASSLQTGQEPQHF. The CDR3 DNA sequence: TGTGCCAGCTCTCTACAGACAGGGCAGGAGCCCCAGCATTTT.